A selection of T cell receptor beta chains follows, all from one sample in a study of Ad26.COV2.S vaccination and SARS-CoV-2 variants. Here immunoSEQ multiplex PCR was the method, and the copy in TCRdb shows in-frame clones only, minus some. This repertoire shows just over 350,000 clones, roughly 94% found once; its top ten account for 3.5% to 4.5%. The sequencing here drew on peripheral blood, taken after recovery from COVID-19. The receptor source for this set is a human donor who had recovered from COVID-19. Each CDR3 is given with its conserved first and last residue. D genes are given only for firm matches. Clone size is given for some rows only: seen once, a few or many times, or a class if the clone is expanded.

-	TRBV7-2	15	TRBJ1-2	TRBD1	TGTGCCAGCAGCCCAGGACAGGGGGCGGGATATGGCTACACCTTC	CASSPGQGAGYGYTF
-	TRBV24-1	19	TRBJ2-3	-	TGTGCCACCACCATTTCTGAGGGGGACCGATACCCCAACACAGATACGCAGTATTTT	CATTISEGDRYPNTDTQYF
-	TRBV2	18	TRBJ1-5	TRBD1	TGTGCCAGCAGTCGAATAATGACAGGGTTCAAGGGGAATCAGCCCCAGCATTTT	CASSRIMTGFKGNQPQHF
-	TRBV19	13	TRBJ2-1	TRBD1	TGTGCCAGTAGAAAAACAGGGGGTCGTGAGCAGTTCTTC	CASRKTGGREQFF
-	TRBV5-1	15	TRBJ2-3	-	TGCGCCAGCAGCTTGGCCGGATTAAGCACAGATACGCAGTATTTT	CASSLAGLSTDTQYF
-	TRBV6-2/TRBV6-3	14	TRBJ1-2	TRBD1	TGTGCCAGCAGTTACGGGCAGGGGGTATATGGCTACACCTTC	CASSYGQGVYGYTF
-	TRBV6-1	15	TRBJ1-2	-	TGTGCCAGCAGTGAGCACACCGGGCTAGACTATGGCTACACCTTC	CASSEHTGLDYGYTF
-	TRBV19	16	TRBJ1-2	-	TGTGCCAGTAGCCTAACCGCCGTGACAGAGGACTATGGCTACACCTTC	CASSLTAVTEDYGYTF
-	TRBV29-1	13	TRBJ1-2	-	TGCAGCGTTGAGAACAGGAGAGACTATGGCTACACCTTC	CSVENRRDYGYTF
-	TRBV13	14	TRBJ2-2	-	TGTGCCAGCAGCTTAGTTGGTTACACCGGGGAGCTGTTTTTT	CASSLVGYTGELFF
few	TRBV19	14	TRBJ2-3	-	TGTGCCAGTAGCGGGACTCCACCCGCAGATACGCAGTATTTT	CASSGTPPADTQYF
-	TRBV18	16	TRBJ2-1	-	TGTGCCAGCTCACCACCCGGGAGCGGAGCCTACAATGAGCAGTTCTTC	CASSPPGSGAYNEQFF
-	TRBV19	16	TRBJ2-1	-	TGTGCCAGTAGTATAAATGTGAACGGCTACTACAATGAGCAGTTCTTC	CASSINVNGYYNEQFF
-	TRBV5-1	16	TRBJ2-5	-	TGCGCCAGCAGCCCGGCCCTAGGACACCGGACAGAGACCCAGTACTTC	CASSPALGHRTETQYF
-	TRBV10-3	13	TRBJ1-1	-	TGTGCCACCAACCGGGAAGGTCCTTTTGAAGCTTTCTTT	CATNREGPFEAFF
-	TRBV5-1	14	TRBJ2-5	-	TGCGCCAGCAGCCTTAAGGGACAATTTGAGACCCAGTACTTC	CASSLKGQFETQYF
few	TRBV11-2	19	TRBJ1-1	TRBD1	TGTGCCAGCAGCTTAGGGGTCCCGGGACAGGGTCTCCAGAGGACTGAAGCTTTCTTT	CASSLGVPGQGLQRTEAFF
many	TRBV10-3	15	TRBJ1-6	-	TGTGCCACGGGGTCGAGTGGCCAGAATAATTCACCCCTCCACTTT	CATGSSGQNNSPLHF
-	TRBV18	14	TRBJ2-2	-	TGTGCCAGCTCACCTAGGACGGACACCGGGGAGCTGTTTTTT	CASSPRTDTGELFF
-	TRBV6-5	14	TRBJ2-3	-	TGTGCCATCCGGGACGTCAAAAGTACAGATACGCAGTATTTT	CAIRDVKSTDTQYF
-	TRBV12-5	13	TRBJ1-2	-	TGTGCTAGTGGTTTCTCAGTGCTTCGGGGCTACACCTTC	CASGFSVLRGYTF
-	TRBV5-4	13	TRBJ2-7	-	TGTGCCAGCAGTCTTAACAGGGACTACGAGCAGTACTTC	CASSLNRDYEQYF
once	TRBV7-2	12	TRBJ1-2	-	TGTGCCAGCAGTCCCGCGACTTGGGGCTACACCTTC	CASSPATWGYTF
-	TRBV9	13	TRBJ1-5	-	TGTGCCAGCAGCCCCGGGGGGGGCCAACCCCAGCATTTT	CASSPGGGQPQHF
-	TRBV7-2	15	TRBJ1-4	TRBD1	TGTGCCAGCAGCCCGAGGGACAGGGGTTATGAAAAACTGTTTTTT	CASSPRDRGYEKLFF
-	TRBV13	20	TRBJ1-3	-	TGTGCCAGCAGCTCCCTTTCCTCGGGACACCCATCTTACTCTGGAAACACCATATATTTT	CASSSLSSGHPSYSGNTIYF
-	TRBV19	17	TRBJ2-7	-	TGTGCCAGTAGTATAGATTTTGGAGCAGGGTCTATTTACGAGCAGTACTTC	CASSIDFGAGSIYEQYF
-	TRBV29-1	13	TRBJ2-3	TRBD1	TGCAGCGGCGGGACAGGCAGCACAGATACGCAGTATTTT	CSGGTGSTDTQYF
-	TRBV10-1	14	TRBJ1-1	-	TGCGCCAGCAGTGAGGGACAGAGGAACACTGAAGCTTTCTTT	CASSEGQRNTEAFF
-	TRBV2	15	TRBJ2-3	-	TGTGCCAGCAGTGAAGTGGGGGGGCCAGGGGATACGCAGTATTTT	CASSEVGGPGDTQYF
-	TRBV7-9	16	TRBJ2-7	TRBD2	TGTGCCAGCAGCCTTGGCCCCCGGACTAGCGCCTACGAGCAGTACTTC	CASSLGPRTSAYEQYF
-	TRBV6-5	16	TRBJ2-5	-	TGTGCCAGCAGTAACTTAGAGTCCACCGAGGGGGAGACCCAGTACTTC	CASSNLESTEGETQYF
-	TRBV7-2	16	TRBJ1-6	-	TGTGCCAGCAGCTATCGGAGGCAGGGTGTGTATTCACCCCTCCACTTT	CASSYRRQGVYSPLHF
-	TRBV11-2	15	TRBJ2-7	-	TGTGCCAGCAGCTTAGATCGGGGGGCCTATTACGAGCAGTACTTC	CASSLDRGAYYEQYF
-	TRBV10-3	14	TRBJ2-7	-	TGTGCCATCAGTCCCGGGGCGCAATCCTACGAGCAGTACTTC	CAISPGAQSYEQYF
-	TRBV27	15	TRBJ1-6	TRBD1	TGTGCCACCAGTTTTCGGACAGGGGGATTTTCACCCCTCCACTTT	CATSFRTGGFSPLHF
-	TRBV19	16	TRBJ2-6	TRBD1	TGTGCCAGTAGTGACAGGGGGAATACTGGGGCCAACGTCCTGACTTTC	CASSDRGNTGANVLTF
few	TRBV2	15	TRBJ2-5	-	TGTGCCAGCAGTGGCGGGGTAATGACACAAGAGACCCAGTACTTC	CASSGGVMTQETQYF
-	TRBV7-9	13	TRBJ1-6	-	TGTGCCAGCAGCTTGGGAGGTAATTCACCCCTCCACTTT	CASSLGGNSPLHF
-	TRBV6-2/TRBV6-3	11	TRBJ2-7	-	TGTGCCAGCAGTCGGGTGGGGGAGCAGTACTTC	CASSRVGEQYF
-	TRBV19	16	TRBJ1-4	-	TGTGCCAGTAGTGACTCATGGTTTCGCCCCAATGAAAAACTGTTTTTT	CASSDSWFRPNEKLFF
-	TRBV6-2/TRBV6-3	17	TRBJ2-7	-	TGTGCCAGCAGTTTGCACCTCACGGACCCGGGCGTGGGAGAGCAGTACTTC	CASSLHLTDPGVGEQYF
once	TRBV3-1/TRBV3-2	12	TRBJ2-1	-	TGTGCCAGCACCGGGAGATACAATGAGCAGTTCTTC	CASTGRYNEQFF
-	TRBV27	18	TRBJ2-5	TRBD2	TGTGCCAGCAGTTTATCAAAGGGGCTAGCGGGCGGAAAAGAGACCCAGTACTTC	CASSLSKGLAGGKETQYF
once	TRBV5-4	13	TRBJ1-2	-	TGTGCCAGCAGCGACAGGAGCAACTATGGCTACACCTTC	CASSDRSNYGYTF
-	TRBV11-3	15	TRBJ2-6	-	TGTGCCAGCAGCTTTAGAGACTCTGGGGCCAACGTCCTGACTTTC	CASSFRDSGANVLTF
-	TRBV21-1	12	TRBJ1-2	-	TGTGCCAGACGGGACCCTCTATATGGCTACACCTTC	CARRDPLYGYTF
-	TRBV5-8	15	TRBJ1-1	-	TGTGCCAGCAGCTTGCCCGGGGGCCCAAACACTGAAGCTTTCTTT	CASSLPGGPNTEAFF
once	TRBV18	16	TRBJ1-4	-	TGTGCCAGCTCACCACGGTCACTTGCAACTAATGAAAAACTGTTTTTT	CASSPRSLATNEKLFF
-	TRBV7-9	16	TRBJ1-1	TRBD1	TGTGCCAGCAGCCCGCGGGACAGGGGGCGCAGCACTGAAGCTTTCTTT	CASSPRDRGRSTEAFF
few	TRBV19	15	TRBJ2-3	-	TGTGCCAGTACGGTATCGGGACAAGTCACAGATACGCAGTATTTT	CASTVSGQVTDTQYF
-	TRBV7-9	16	TRBJ2-2	-	TGTGCCAGCAGCTTAGTATCGGGGTCGAACACCGGGGAGCTGTTTTTT	CASSLVSGSNTGELFF
-	TRBV19	12	TRBJ1-2	-	TGTGCCAGTTCCGATCGGTCCTATGGCTACACCTTC	CASSDRSYGYTF
-	TRBV10-2	14	TRBJ2-2	-	TGCGCCAGCAGTCCCGAGGGGGGACAGCGAGAGCTGTTTTTT	CASSPEGGQRELFF
-	TRBV2	17	TRBJ2-3	TRBD2	TGTGCCAGCAGTTGGTTTAGCGGGGGAGTTAGCACAGATACGCAGTATTTT	CASSWFSGGVSTDTQYF